This T cell receptor (beta chain) was profiled in a study of vaccination and CD4 T cells after COVID-19. Study as a whole: Sampling after COVID took place at a median of around 91 days (range 35 to 161) following diagnosis.

On this clonotype: The antigen is undetermined.

Indicated treatment: approximately nine-day PBMC culture with coronavirus spike peptide pools or control peptides (ViraFEST assay). The trim removed 3 bases at V and 5 bases at J, leaving 9 bases unmatched. CDR1 is MDHEN and CDR2 is SYDVKM in the germline V gene. This CDR3 is 15 amino acids long. Oncomine TCR Beta short-read sequencing was applied to DNA from cultured CD4+ T cells. TCRdb independently ran MiXCR on the PCR reads; one entry per CDR3 protein. The profile shows approximately 15,000 distinct CDR3 sequences, roughly 43% of them singletons. The TCR was taken from a human donor who had recovered from COVID-19. The chain employs TRBV28 and TRBJ2-7; 8 nucleotides match TRBD2. The sequenced sample was CD4+ T cells from blood, cultured in vitro. The CDR3 loop reads CASSFISSGSHEQYF. As DNA, the CDR3 is TGTGCCAGCAGTTTTATTTCTAGCGGGTCCCACGAGCAGTACTTC.